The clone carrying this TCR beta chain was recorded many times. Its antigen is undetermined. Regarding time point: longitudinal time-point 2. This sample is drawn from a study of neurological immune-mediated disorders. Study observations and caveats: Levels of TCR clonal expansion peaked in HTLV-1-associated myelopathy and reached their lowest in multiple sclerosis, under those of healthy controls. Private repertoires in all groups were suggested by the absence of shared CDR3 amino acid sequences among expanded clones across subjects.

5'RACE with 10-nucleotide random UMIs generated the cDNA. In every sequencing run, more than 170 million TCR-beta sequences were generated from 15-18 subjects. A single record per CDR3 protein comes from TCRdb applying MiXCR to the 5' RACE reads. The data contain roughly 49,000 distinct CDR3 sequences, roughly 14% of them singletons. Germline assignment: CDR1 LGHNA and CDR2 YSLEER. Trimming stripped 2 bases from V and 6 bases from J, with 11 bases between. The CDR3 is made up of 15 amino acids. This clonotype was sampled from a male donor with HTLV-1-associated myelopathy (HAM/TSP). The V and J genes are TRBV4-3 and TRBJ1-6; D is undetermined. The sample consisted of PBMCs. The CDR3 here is CASSQYPHSNSPLHF. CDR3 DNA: TGCGCCAGCAGCCAATATCCTCACAGTAATTCACCCCTCCACTTT.